Shown below are 25 T cell receptor beta chains from a single sample sequenced in a study of T cell repertoires in cytomegalovirus infection. Their cognate antigens are unknown. TCRdb re-called the reads with MiXCR, one entry per CDR3 protein. The table shows about 340,000 distinct CDR3 sequences, with about 29% occurring only once. The sequenced sample was cultured PBMCs, obtained from culture after CMV antigen stimulation. The source of these receptors is a human donor in good health (CMV status not recorded). Some clones in this sample may be carry-over from other donors' samples.

This clonotype was observed a handful of times. The chain joins TRBV28 to TRBJ1-2; a possible D gene is TRBD1 (6 bases). The length of the CDR3 is 14 residues. Trimming took off 2 bases at V and 1 base at J, with 8 bases between the two ends. CDR1 is MDHEN and CDR2 is SYDVKM in the germline V gene. CDR3 bases: TGTGCCAGCAGTTTAGACAGGCATAACTATGGCTACACCTTC. Protein sequence: CASSLDRHNYGYTF.

J is TRBJ1-5 and V is TRBV19; D not certain. V was pared by 0 bases and J by 7 bases, with 4 bases between. Germline CDR1 and CDR2: LNHDA and SQIVND (reference sequence). The CDR3 loop spans 12 amino acids. The CDR3 spells CASSIEGQPQHF. The DNA of the CDR3 is TGTGCCAGTAGTATAGAGGGGCAGCCCCAGCATTTT.

The chain couples TRBV2 to TRBJ1-6; a possible D gene is TRBD1 (5 bases). The germline V gene encodes CDR1 SNHLY and CDR2 FYNNEI. This CDR3 contains 13 residues. Trimming cost V 2 bases and J 12 bases, with 11 bases left between them. The CDR3 region has the DNA TGTGCCAGCAGTGAATCGGGGGAAGGACCCCTCCACTTT. Protein product: CASSESGEGPLHF.

The chain recombines TRBV7-2 with TRBJ1-2; TRBD1 matches at 8 bases. CDR1 is SGHTA, CDR2 FQGNSA, per germline. The CDR3 is 12 amino acids. V gave up 4 bases and J gave up 8 bases; unmatched junction bases: 3. The CDR3 spells CASSSQGEGYTF. For the CDR3, the DNA is TGTGCCAGCAGCTCACAGGGGGAAGGCTACACCTTC.

V gene TRBV3-1 combines with J gene TRBJ1-1, with D perhaps TRBD1 (5 bases). V gave up 1 base and J gave up 5 bases, with 8 bases separating them. Germline V CDR1 and CDR2: LGHDT, YNNKEL (reference sequence). The CDR3 runs to 13 residues. Here the CDR3 reads CASSQGGETEAFF. The CDR3, as DNA: TGTGCCAGCAGCCAAGGAGGGGAGACTGAAGCTTTCTTT. Looking up the rest from reference TRBV3-1 and TRBJ1-1 gives the full variable domain: DTAVSQTPKYLVTQMGNDKSIKCEQNLGHDTMYWYKQDSKKFLKIMFSYNNKELIINETVPNRFSPKSPDKAHLNLHINSLELGDSAVYFCASSQGGETEAFFGQGTRLTVV.

This clonotype has just a few counts. The chain employs TRBV12-3 or TRBV12-4 and TRBJ2-1, with 8 positions matching TRBD1. The CDR3 has 14 amino acids. V shed 7 bases, J shed 5 bases, and the junction held 7 bases outside the gene matches. This chain's CDR3 is CASTSGQAHNEQFF. CDR3 DNA sequence: TGTGCCAGCACCTCGGGACAGGCGCACAATGAGCAGTTCTTC.

This chain uses TRBV10-3 with TRBJ1-2, with D unclear. The V end lost 0 bases, the J end lost 4 bases, and 9 bases lay between the germline ends. This CDR3 is 14 amino acids long. Germline assignment: CDR1 ENHRY and CDR2 SYGVKD. This chain's CDR3 is CAISESVLTYGYTF. CDR3 nucleotides: TGTGCCATCAGTGAGTCGGTACTGACCTATGGCTACACCTTC.

This clonotype appeared a few times. The chain employs TRBV28 and TRBJ2-1; 11 nucleotides match TRBD2. CDR3 length: 17 residues. In germline, CDR1 is MDHEN, CDR2 SYDVKM. Trimming at V came to 4 bases and at J to 9 bases, leaving 14 bases not matched to a gene. CDR3 in DNA: TGTGCCAGCAGTTCCTCCCAACTAGCGGGGGCACTAGGTGAGCAGTTCTTC. This encodes CASSSSQLAGALGEQFF. Full variable domain (missing parts from reference TRBV28 and TRBJ2-1): DVKVTQSSRYLVKRTGEKVFLECVQDMDHENMFWYRQDPGLGLRLIYFSYDVKMKEKGDIPEGYSVSREKKERFSLILESASTNQTSMYLCASSSSQLAGALGEQFFGPGTRLTVL.

This clonotype was counted a few times. The CDR3 DNA reads TGTGCCAGCAGGCCGGTGATGACTGGGGCCAACGTCCTGACTTTC. Encoded protein: CASRPVMTGANVLTF. This chain connects TRBV28 to TRBJ2-6; D unresolved. V lost 6 bases and J 2 bases, leaving 11 bases between the germline ends. CDR1 is MDHEN and CDR2 is SYDVKM in the germline V gene. The CDR3 extends over 15 amino acids. Variable domain in full (rest from reference TRBV28 and TRBJ2-6): DVKVTQSSRYLVKRTGEKVFLECVQDMDHENMFWYRQDPGLGLRLIYFSYDVKMKEKGDIPEGYSVSREKKERFSLILESASTNQTSMYLCASRPVMTGANVLTFGAGSRLTVL.

The rearrangement joins TRBV7-9 to TRBJ2-5, with D unresolved. The V gene lost 0 bases and the J gene lost 2 bases, with 7 bases spanning the gap. CDR1 SEHNR and CDR2 FQNEAQ come from the germline V gene (reference sequence). The CDR3 loop spans 14 amino acids. CDR3 nucleotides: TGTGCCAGCAGCTTAGCGAAGCGTCAAGAGACCCAGTACTTC. Protein sequence: CASSLAKRQETQYF.

This clonotype was recorded many times. The V and J genes are TRBV28 and TRBJ2-5; the match to TRBD2 covers 11 bases. Per germline, CDR1 MDHEN and CDR2 SYDVKM. The CDR3 is 18 residues long. J gave up 2 bases and V 4 bases, and 12 bases lay outside the gene matches. The CDR3 reads CASSSFPKTSGVQETQYF. The CDR3 region has the DNA TGTGCCAGCAGTTCCTTCCCTAAGACTAGCGGGGTTCAAGAGACCCAGTACTTC.

V gene TRBV20-1 combines with J gene TRBJ2-3, with D perhaps matching TRBD2 (5 bases). The V end lost 1 base, the J end lost 6 bases, and 11 bases lay between the germline ends. Germline lookup yields CDR1 DFQATT and CDR2 SNEGSKA (reference sequence). The CDR3 is made up of 13 amino acids. CDR3: CSARVGSADTQYF. The CDR3 DNA is TGCAGTGCTAGAGTGGGTAGCGCCGATACGCAGTATTTT.

The chain employs TRBV25-1 and TRBJ1-2, with TRBD1 matching 8 bases. Germline V gene data show CDR1 as MGHDK and CDR2 as SYGVNS. This CDR3 contains 15 residues. The V gene end was trimmed by 2 bases and the J gene end by 6 bases; junction bases not matched to a gene: 8. The CDR3 DNA reads TGTGCCAGCAGTGAAGGGGCAGGGGGCATGAATGGCTACACCTTC. The encoded protein is CASSEGAGGMNGYTF.

This chain joins TRBV6-5 and TRBJ2-3, with unresolved D. Germline V CDR1 and CDR2: MNHEY, SVGAGI. This CDR3 region has 13 residues. V gave up 6 bases and J gave up 2 bases, with 9 bases separating them. CDR3 amino acids: CASRVTHTDTQYF. DNA of the CDR3: TGTGCCAGCAGGGTGACACACACAGATACGCAGTATTTT.

This clonotype was found a few times. CDR3 amino acids: CASSLASGRVDEQFF. CDR3 in DNA: TGTGCCAGCAGCTTAGCCAGCGGGAGGGTCGATGAGCAGTTCTTC. The chain links TRBV7-8 to TRBJ2-1; 10 nucleotides line up with TRBD2. J gave up 8 bases and V 0 bases, and 4 bases lay outside the gene matches. The CDR3 contains 15 residues. Looked up from germline, CDR1 is SGHVS and CDR2 is FQNEAQ.

The chain links TRBV6-1 to TRBJ1-6; D not certain. The germline V and J ends were trimmed by 6 bases and 0 bases, with 12 bases remaining between them. The CDR3 runs to 16 residues. Germline CDR1 reads MNHNS; CDR2 reads SASEGT. The CDR3 region has the DNA TGTGCCAGCAGCCCCGATTACAGCTCCTATAATTCACCCCTCCACTTT. It specifies CASSPDYSSYNSPLHF.

This clonotype has at least ten counts. The chain uses TRBV7-2 and TRBJ1-1; D is undetermined. V was trimmed by 2 bases and J by 0 bases, leaving 4 bases between them. Germline values: CDR1 SGHTA, CDR2 FQGNSA. The CDR3 runs to 13 residues. CDR3 residues: CASSLKVNTEAFF. CDR3 nucleotides: TGTGCCAGCAGCTTAAAGGTGAACACTGAAGCTTTCTTT.

This clonotype showed up many times. The rearrangement uses TRBV7-2 and TRBJ2-1, with 15 bases aligning to TRBD2. The CDR3 has 16 amino acids. With V trimmed by 4 bases and J by 6 bases, 4 bases remained unmatched. CDR1 and CDR2 (germline): SGHTA, FQGNSA. This chain's CDR3 is CASSSGTSGRSNEQFF. CDR3 coding DNA: TGTGCCAGCAGCTCAGGGACTAGCGGGAGGTCCAATGAGCAGTTCTTC.

The chain is built from TRBV7-9 and TRBJ2-3; D is uncertain. Trimming removed 6 bases from V and 0 bases from J, with 13 bases in between. The CDR3 spans 15 residues. Germline CDR1 SEHNR, CDR2 FQNEAQ (reference sequence). The CDR3: CASRPDGSSTDTQYF. The CDR3 region has the DNA TGTGCCAGCAGACCGGACGGTTCTAGCACAGATACGCAGTATTTT.

This clonotype was detected a few times. The CDR3 DNA is TGTGCCAGCAGCCAACGTAGGGGGGGGACTAATGAAAAACTGTTTTTT. Translating gives CASSQRRGGTNEKLFF. This rearrangement joins TRBV3-1 to TRBJ1-4; maybe TRBD1 (6 bases). The length of the CDR3 is 16 residues. Germline V CDR1 and CDR2: LGHDT, YNNKEL (reference sequence). With 2 bases removed from V and 2 bases from J, the gap between germline ends came to 12 bases. Drawing the rest from reference TRBV3-1 and TRBJ1-4, the complete variable domain is DTAVSQTPKYLVTQMGNDKSIKCEQNLGHDTMYWYKQDSKKFLKIMFSYNNKELIINETVPNRFSPKSPDKAHLNLHINSLELGDSAVYFCASSQRRGGTNEKLFFGSGTQLSVL.

The chain is built from TRBV9 and TRBJ1-1; D call uncertain. The V and J ends lost 4 bases and 0 bases respectively, with 13 bases between them. This CDR3 is 15 amino acids long. The germline CDR1 and CDR2 sequences are SGDLS and YYNGEE. CDR3 nucleotides: TGTGCCAGCAGCCAGAGTGGGCGTTTGAACACTGAAGCTTTCTTT. Its translation: CASSQSGRLNTEAFF.

This clonotype turned up a few times. The CDR3 is CASSIPAGPSTEAFF. The DNA of the CDR3 is TGTGCCAGTAGTATCCCGGCAGGGCCCAGCACTGAAGCTTTCTTT. The rearrangement joins TRBV19 to TRBJ1-1; D might be TRBD1 (5 bases). Germline loops: CDR1 LNHDA, CDR2 SQIVND (reference sequence). Between the trimmed V and J ends, which lost 3 bases and 4 bases, there was a span of 15 bases. This CDR3 has 15 amino acids.

The V and J genes are TRBV10-3 and TRBJ2-2; TRBD2 aligns across 14 bases. CDR3 length equals 16 residues. Germline V gene data show CDR1 as ENHRY and CDR2 as SYGVKD. V shed 10 bases and J 5 bases; nucleotides not matched to a gene: 9. The CDR3 nucleotides read TGTGCCACCGTAGGGACTAGCGGGAGTTATACCGGGGAGCTGTTTTTT. Translating gives CATVGTSGSYTGELFF.

The chain recombines TRBV7-8 with TRBJ1-3, with D possibly TRBD1 on 5 matching bases. The CDR3 spans 17 residues. Germline CDR1 SGHVS, CDR2 FQNEAQ. Trimming took off 2 bases at V and 0 bases at J, with 14 bases between the two ends. Written as DNA, the CDR3 is TGTGCCAGCAGCTTAAGGGGAAGACAAATCTCTGGAAACACCATATATTTT. Its translation: CASSLRGRQISGNTIYF.

The table lists this clonotype with many counts. The chain is built from TRBV28 and TRBJ1-2, with D tentatively TRBD1 (6 bases). This CDR3 is 12 amino acids long. Looked up from germline, CDR1 is MDHEN and CDR2 is SYDVKM. The ends were cut back, 5 bases at V and 4 bases at J, with 8 bases in the middle. The CDR3 sequence is CASSLQGYGYTF. The CDR3 DNA reads as TGTGCCAGCAGTCTACAGGGCTATGGCTACACCTTC.